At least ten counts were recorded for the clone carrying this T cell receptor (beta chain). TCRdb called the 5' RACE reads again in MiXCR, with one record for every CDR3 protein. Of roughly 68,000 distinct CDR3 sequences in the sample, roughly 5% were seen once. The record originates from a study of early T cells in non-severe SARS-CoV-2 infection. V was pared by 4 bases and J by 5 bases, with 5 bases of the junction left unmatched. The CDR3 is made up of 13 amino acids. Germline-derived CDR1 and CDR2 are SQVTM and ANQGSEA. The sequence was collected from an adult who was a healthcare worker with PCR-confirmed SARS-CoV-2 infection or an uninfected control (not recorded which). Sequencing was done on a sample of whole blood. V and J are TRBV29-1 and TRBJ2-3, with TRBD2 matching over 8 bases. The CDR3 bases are TGCAGCGTTGGCGGGGCGGGAGGAGATACGCAGTATTTT. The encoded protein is CSVGGAGGDTQYF.